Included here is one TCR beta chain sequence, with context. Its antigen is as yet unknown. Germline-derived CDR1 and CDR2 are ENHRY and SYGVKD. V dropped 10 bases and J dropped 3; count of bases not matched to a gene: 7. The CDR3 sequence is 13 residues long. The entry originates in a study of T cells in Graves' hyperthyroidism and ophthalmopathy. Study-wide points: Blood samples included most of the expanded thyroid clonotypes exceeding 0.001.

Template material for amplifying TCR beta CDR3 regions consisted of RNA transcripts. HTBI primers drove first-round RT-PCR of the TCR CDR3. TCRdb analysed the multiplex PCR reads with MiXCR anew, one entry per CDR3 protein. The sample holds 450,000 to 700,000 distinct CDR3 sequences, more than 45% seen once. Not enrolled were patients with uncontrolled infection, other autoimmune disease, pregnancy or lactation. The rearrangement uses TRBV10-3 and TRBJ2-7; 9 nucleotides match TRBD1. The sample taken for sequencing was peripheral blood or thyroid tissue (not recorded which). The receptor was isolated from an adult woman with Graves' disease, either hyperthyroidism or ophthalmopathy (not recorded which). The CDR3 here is CATRGQGIYEQYF. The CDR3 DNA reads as TGTGCCACCAGGGGACAGGGTATCTACGAGCAGTACTTC.